One and the same sample provided the 32 T cell receptor beta chains below, sequenced in a study of beta chain features in type 1 diabetes (dated by TCRdb to 2016 to 2018). Receptors were amplified or captured by the immunoSEQ multiplex PCR assay. All of the isolated RNA was reverse transcribed with the High Capacity cDNA Reverse Transcription Kit, so expressed TCRB transcripts were sequenced. What TCRdb holds here is the immuneACCESS table cut down to in-frame rearrangements. Part of the clones is not present; checked against another copy, under half of the missing clones reflect an unresolved V gene, and the others are unexplained. Here the sample has some 150,000 clones; approximately 9.8% occur a single time. Of the sample, 0.65% is held by the ten largest clones. Source material: central memory CD4+ T cells from blood. The receptors shown here come from a woman in her 40s in good health.

This chain connects TRBV7-9 to TRBJ2-5; 11 bases agree with TRBD2. The CDR3 is 15 residues long. V shed 5 bases and J 3 bases; nucleotides not matched to a gene: 5. Looked up from germline, CDR1 is SEHNR and CDR2 is FQNEAQ (reference sequence). CDR3: CASSPPSGGKETQYF. The CDR3 DNA reads TGTGCCAGCAGCCCACCTAGCGGGGGGAAAGAGACCCAGTACTTC.

This CDR3 is CASSSATLSGRGETQYF. The CDR3 DNA is TGCGCCAGCAGCTCAGCCACGTTGTCCGGCCGCGGAGAGACCCAGTACTTC. The chain couples TRBV5-1 to TRBJ2-5; D not resolved. The CDR3 contains 17 residues. The V gene's germline CDR1 is SGHRS and CDR2 YFSETQ. V was shortened by 3 bases and J by 4 bases, with 22 bases between the two germline ends.

This clone was picked up a small number of times. The CDR3 sequence is CASSLQGGQTNEKLFF. The DNA of the CDR3 is TGCGCCAGCAGCTTACAGGGGGGGCAAACTAATGAAAAACTGTTTTTT. This sequence joins TRBV5-1 and TRBJ1-4; TRBD1 matches at 8 bases. The germline V gene encodes CDR1 SGHRS and CDR2 YFSETQ. The CDR3 has 16 residues. Trimming at V came to 2 bases and at J to 1 base, leaving 4 bases not matched to a gene.

This clone was observed a handful of times. The chain recombines TRBV4-3 with TRBJ2-1; 13 bases are a match to TRBD2. V lost 6 bases, J lost 5 bases, and 1 base stayed unmatched. Germline V lookup: CDR1 LGHNA, CDR2 YSLEER. The CDR3 runs to 14 residues. CDR3 DNA sequence: TGCGCCAGCAGTACTAGCGGGGGGGACAATGAGCAGTTCTTC. Protein product: CASSTSGGDNEQFF.

The V gene is TRBV18, the J gene TRBJ1-1, with 9 positions matching TRBD1. V lost 5 bases to trimming and J lost 0 bases; unmatched junction nucleotides: 1. Germline CDR1 KGHSH, CDR2 LQKENI. There are 14 residues in the CDR3. The DNA of the CDR3 is TGTGCCAGCTCAGGACAGGGGATGAACACTGAAGCTTTCTTT. It is translated as CASSGQGMNTEAFF.

This clone was seen a handful of times. Other DNA sequences in the same sample also yield this CDR3. The rearrangement joins TRBV2 to TRBJ1-5; no reliable D call. Per germline, CDR1 SNHLY and CDR2 FYNNEI. There are 14 residues in the CDR3. Trimming removed 3 bases from V and 3 bases from J, with 9 bases in between. Here the CDR3 reads CASSEWANNQPQHF. CDR3 DNA sequence: TGTGCCAGCAGTGAGTGGGCTAACAATCAGCCCCAGCATTTT.

The table lists this clone with a few counts. The J gene is TRBJ1-1, the V gene TRBV29-1; TRBD1 matches at 9 bases. Germline CDR1 reads SQVTM; CDR2 reads ANQGSEA. The trim removed 4 bases at V and 4 bases at J, leaving 4 bases unmatched. This CDR3 contains 13 residues. CDR3 protein: CSVGSDRGTEAFF. CDR3 bases: TGCAGCGTTGGATCGGACAGGGGCACTGAAGCTTTCTTT.

This clone appeared many times. The rearrangement uses TRBV11-2 and TRBJ1-2; a weak D match, TRBD1 (6 bases). Germline CDR1 is SGHAT and CDR2 is FQNNGV. The CDR3 is 13 residues long. Trimming took off 3 bases at V and 4 bases at J, with 9 bases between the two ends. CDR3 nucleotide sequence: TGTGCCAGCAGCTTTGGGGGGGCCTATGGCTACACCTTC. It yields the protein CASSFGGAYGYTF. Full variable domain (rest looked up from reference TRBV11-2 and TRBJ1-2): EAGVAQSPRYKIIEKRQSVAFWCNPISGHATLYWYQQILGQGPKLLIQFQNNGVVDDSQLPKDRFSAERLKGVDSTLKIQPAKLEDSAVYLCASSFGGAYGYTFGSGTRLTVV.

This clone was observed a handful of times. This chain uses TRBV6-4 with TRBJ1-1; maybe TRBD1 (6 bases). V lost 6 bases to trimming and J lost 3 bases, with 11 bases between them. The CDR3 consists of 13 residues. CDR1 is MRHNA, CDR2 SNTAGT, per germline. CDR3 amino acids: CASSLDSYTEAFF. Here the CDR3 DNA reads TGTGCCAGCAGCTTGGACAGTTACACTGAAGCTTTCTTT.

V usage is TRBV5-6 and J usage is TRBJ2-5; no firm D call. This CDR3 is built from 15 residues. V was clipped by 3 bases and J by 5 bases, with 17 bases between them. Germline CDR1 SGHDT, CDR2 YYEEEE. In nucleotides, the CDR3 is TGTGCCAGCAGCTCGCGAGTTCCGGGTTTGGAGACCCAGTACTTC. This sequence encodes CASSSRVPGLETQYF.

This clone has only a few counts. The rearrangement joins TRBV6-5 to TRBJ2-7, with D perhaps matching TRBD1 (5 bases). V lost 7 bases and J lost 0, with 10 bases in between. Per germline, CDR1 MNHEY and CDR2 SVGAGI. This CDR3 spans 13 amino acids. The CDR3 DNA follows: TGTGCCAGCACCAGACAGTCCTCCTACGAGCAGTACTTC. Translating gives CASTRQSSYEQYF.

The CDR3 reads CASSRRDRGPYEQFF. In nucleotides, the CDR3 is TGTGCCAGCAGCCGCCGGGACAGGGGGCCGTATGAGCAGTTCTTC. This rearrangement joins TRBV5-6 to TRBJ2-1; 12 positions match TRBD1. CDR3 length: 15 amino acids. V shed 4 bases and J 8 bases; nucleotides not matched to a gene: 7. Germline V gene lookup returns CDR1 SGHDT and CDR2 YYEEEE.

In this sample, this clone turned up a few times. The rearrangement uses TRBV28 and TRBJ2-7, with 10 nucleotides matching TRBD1. V was clipped by 7 bases and J by 4 bases; unmatched bases: 4. In germline, CDR1 is MDHEN, CDR2 SYDVKM. The CDR3 is 13 residues long. As DNA, the CDR3 is TGTGCCAGCAAGACAGGGGGCATTTACGAGCAGTACTTC. Encoded protein: CASKTGGIYEQYF.

The count of this clone is one. The chain links TRBV7-8 to TRBJ1-1; the D is unclear. In germline, CDR1 is SGHVS, CDR2 FQNEAQ. V was trimmed by 1 base and J by 1 base, leaving 7 bases between them. The CDR3 has 14 amino acids. CDR3 region: CASSLVSGNTEAFF. For the CDR3, the DNA is TGTGCCAGCAGCTTAGTATCAGGGAACACTGAAGCTTTCTTT. The complete variable domain, with remaining parts taken from reference TRBV7-8 and TRBJ1-1, reads GAGVSQSPRYKVAKRGQDVALRCDPISGHVSLFWYQQALGQGPEFLTYFQNEAQLDKSGLPSDRFFAERPEGSVSTLKIQRTQQEDSAVYLCASSLVSGNTEAFFGQGTRLTVV.

This clone has at least ten counts. V usage is TRBV19 and J usage is TRBJ1-5; 8 bases map to TRBD1. V was clipped by 5 bases and J by 2 bases; unmatched bases: 5. This CDR3 has 15 residues. Germline lookup yields CDR1 LNHDA and CDR2 SQIVND (reference sequence). CDR3 DNA: TGTGCCAGTAGTCCGGCGGGACAGGGCAATCAGCCCCAGCATTTT. This codes for CASSPAGQGNQPQHF.

This clone was recorded a few times. Within the sample, other DNA sequences also encode this same CDR3. The chain combines TRBV7-6 with TRBJ2-5, with D possibly being TRBD2 (6 bases). CDR3 size: 14 residues. The V and J ends lost 1 base and 0 bases respectively, with 6 bases between them. Germline CDR1 SGHVS, CDR2 FNYEAQ. The CDR3, as DNA: TGTGCCAGCAGCTTAGGGACTAACCAAGAGACCCAGTACTTC. This encodes CASSLGTNQETQYF.

This clone turned up a few times. The genes are TRBV19 and TRBJ1-2; tentatively, D is TRBD1 (6 bases). This CDR3 comprises 16 residues. Germline values: CDR1 LNHDA, CDR2 SQIVND (reference sequence). V was clipped by 5 bases and J by 7 bases, with 23 bases between them. This CDR3 is CASSQKQGLRFGGYTF. Written as DNA, the CDR3 is TGTGCCAGTAGTCAAAAACAGGGCCTCCGATTTGGTGGCTACACCTTC. Drawing the rest from reference TRBV19 and TRBJ1-2, the complete variable domain is DGGITQSPKYLFRKEGQNVTLSCEQNLNHDAMYWYRQDPGQGLRLIYYSQIVNDFQKGDIAEGYSVSREKKESFPLTVTSAQKNPTAFYLCASSQKQGLRFGGYTFGSGTRLTVV.

Only a few counts were recorded for this clone. The chain employs TRBV18 and TRBJ2-3; 9 bases match TRBD1. This CDR3 spans 16 amino acids. The germline CDR1 and CDR2 sequences are KGHSH and LQKENI. V trimming: 3 bases; J trimming: 8 bases; junction bases outside the gene matches: 12. The CDR3 loop is CASSPGGTGGKGTQYF. The DNA for the CDR3 is TGTGCCAGCTCACCGGGAGGAACAGGGGGCAAGGGTACGCAGTATTTT. Looking up the rest from reference TRBV18 and TRBJ2-3 gives the full variable domain: NAGVMQNPRHLVRRRGQEARLRCSPMKGHSHVYWYRQLPEEGLKFMVYLQKENIIDESGMPKERFSAEFPKEGPSILRIQQVVRGDSAAYFCASSPGGTGGKGTQYFGPGTRLTVL.

The chain uses TRBV21-1 and TRBJ2-3; the D call in the table, TRBD1, was not verified against the DNA. TRBV21-1 corresponds to a pseudogene. The CDR3 totals 15 residues. The CDR3 loop reads CASSKGAGCGDTQYF. The CDR3 nucleotides read TGTGCCAGCAGCAAAGGGGCAGGGTGTGGAGATACGCAGTATTTT.

This rearrangement joins TRBV11-2 to TRBJ1-2; TRBD1 matches 9 bases. The CDR3 totals 14 residues. Losses at the gene ends were 3 bases for V and 2 bases for J; bases not matched to a gene: 1. Per germline, CDR1 SGHAT and CDR2 FQNNGV. The CDR3 DNA reads as TGTGCCAGCAGCTTCGGACAGGGGAACTATGGCTACACCTTC. Protein sequence: CASSFGQGNYGYTF.

In its sample, this clone was seen a few times. Other nucleotide sequences from this sample produce the same CDR3. The chain uses TRBV7-2 and TRBJ2-3, with D unresolved. Trimming cost V 3 bases and J 6 bases, with 4 bases left between them. Germline-derived CDR1 and CDR2 are SGHTA and FQGNSA. The CDR3 is 11 amino acids. As DNA, the CDR3 is TGTGCCAGCAGCTTGAGGGATACGCAGTATTTT. Its protein product is CASSLRDTQYF.

J is TRBJ1-1 and V is TRBV6-5, with D possibly matching TRBD1 (5 bases). Trimming shortened V by 7 bases and J by 1 base, and 13 bases separated the two germline ends. This CDR3 contains 14 residues. The germline V gene has CDR1 MNHEY and CDR2 SVGAGI. The CDR3 DNA is TGTGCCAGCAATAGCGGACATCCGAACACTGAAGCTTTCTTT. The encoded protein is CASNSGHPNTEAFF.

The chain links TRBV7-8 to TRBJ2-4, with TRBD2 identical over 7 bases. The germline V gene encodes CDR1 SGHVS and CDR2 FQNEAQ. This CDR3 is built from 13 residues. Trimming removed 8 bases from V and 7 bases from J; junction bases left unmatched: 8. The DNA for the CDR3 is TGTGCCAGCGGTCCGCGCGGGGGTAACATTCAGTACTTC. Translation gives CASGPRGGNIQYF.

This clone was recorded at least ten times. V is TRBV19 and J is TRBJ2-1; 14 bases map to TRBD2. Germline values: CDR1 LNHDA, CDR2 SQIVND (reference sequence). V shed 4 bases, J shed 2 bases, and the junction held 7 bases outside the gene matches. This CDR3 contains 18 residues. CDR3 amino acids: CASSTPRTSGRTYNEQFF. CDR3 DNA: TGTGCCAGTAGTACCCCGAGGACTAGCGGGAGGACCTACAATGAGCAGTTCTTC.

This rearrangement joins TRBV18 to TRBJ1-1; D is unresolved. CDR3 length: 14 amino acids. Germline loops: CDR1 KGHSH, CDR2 LQKENI. The ends were cut back, 4 bases at V and 2 bases at J, with 11 bases in the middle. The CDR3 bases are TGTGCCAGCTCACAATCCGCGACAAACACTGAAGCTTTCTTT. Amino acid sequence: CASSQSATNTEAFF.

This clone was counted only a few times. CDR3 nucleotide sequence: TGTGCCAGCAGCCTGACAGGGCTAAATGAAAAACTGTTTTTT. The encoded protein is CASSLTGLNEKLFF. The chain employs TRBV14 and TRBJ1-4, with 7 bases fitting TRBD1. J was trimmed by 5 bases and V by 4 bases; bases with no gene match: 4. Looked up from germline, CDR1 is SGHDN and CDR2 is FVKESK. CDR3 length: 14 residues.

The rearrangement links TRBV10-2 to TRBJ2-7; 7 bases agree with TRBD1. The CDR3 is made up of 12 amino acids. Trimming took 4 bases from V and 7 from J; bases not matched to a gene: 4. From germline, CDR1 is WSHSY and CDR2 SAAADI. The CDR3 bases are TGCGCCAGCAGTGCACAGGGGCGGGAGCAGTACTTC. This codes for CASSAQGREQYF.

This clone showed up just a few times. J is TRBJ2-5 and V is TRBV5-5, with D possibly TRBD1 on 5 matching bases. The V end lost 4 bases, the J end lost 5 bases, and 12 bases lay between the germline ends. Per the germline V gene, CDR1 is SGHKS and CDR2 is YYEKEE (reference sequence). CDR3 size: 13 residues. The CDR3 region is CASSPQGPETQYF. In DNA form, the CDR3 reads TGTGCCAGCAGCCCGCAGGGTCCGGAGACCCAGTACTTC.

The V and J genes are TRBV29-1 and TRBJ1-6; TRBD1 agrees at 8 bases. This CDR3 has 14 amino acids. Germline assignment: CDR1 SQVTM and CDR2 ANQGSEA. V dropped 6 bases and J dropped 7; count of bases not matched to a gene: 8. The CDR3 sequence is CSVSLGTGNSPLHF. The CDR3 coding sequence is TGCAGCGTGTCGCTTGGGACAGGAAATTCACCCCTCCACTTT.

This clone was counted between two and nine times. The V call is TRBV6-5, the J call TRBJ2-3; 7 bases align to TRBD1. The CDR3 runs 13 residues. Germline V gene data show CDR1 as MNHEY and CDR2 as SVGAGI. Trimming removed 6 bases from V and 9 bases from J; junction bases left unmatched: 9. The CDR3 DNA follows: TGTGCCAGCAGAGCTTGGGACAGCAAGACGCAGTATTTT. Its protein is CASRAWDSKTQYF.

This clone was recorded a few times. The chain has TRBV4-2 and TRBJ2-7; 7 bases are shared with TRBD2. The V gene end was trimmed by 8 bases and the J gene end by 2 bases; junction bases not matched to a gene: 3. CDR1 is LGHNA and CDR2 is YNFKEQ in the germline V gene. This CDR3 is built from 12 residues. CDR3 DNA sequence: TGTGCCAGCGGGACTACCCCCTACGAGCAGTACTTC. Protein product: CASGTTPYEQYF.

The chain carries TRBV9 and TRBJ2-1; TRBD2 matches 12 bases. The trim removed 2 bases at V and 4 bases at J, leaving 13 bases unmatched. The CDR3 runs to 19 residues. CDR1 SGDLS and CDR2 YYNGEE come from the germline V gene. Here the CDR3 DNA reads TGTGCCAGCAGCGTCGGGGCTAGCGGGGGGGCCGGGATATACAATGAGCAGTTCTTC. As protein: CASSVGASGGAGIYNEQFF.